These 4 T cell receptor beta chains originate from one sample sequenced in a study of CD8 T cells in ankylosing spondylitis. Study results and caveats: Characteristic of ankylosing spondylitis blood, it appeared, was a TCR beta motif comprising 7 to 9 highly homologous variants.

TCRdb recomputed calls from the 5' RACE reads with MiXCR, one row per CDR3 protein. The sample includes over 600,000 distinct CDR3 sequences, around a fifth seen only once; the top ten take roughly a fifth. No antigen has been assigned to these receptors. Sequencing used blood, either unsorted or a sorted T cell fraction (not recorded which). The receptors were sampled from a male donor with ankylosing spondylitis.

This clonotype has a count of ten or more. The rearrangement joins TRBV6-5 to TRBJ2-7; possible D gene TRBD1, 5 bases. Looked up from germline, CDR1 is MNHEY and CDR2 is SVGAGI. This CDR3 comprises 14 residues. V was pared by 0 bases and J by 3 bases, with 9 bases between. CDR3 sequence: CASSYSWQGYEQYF. CDR3 DNA sequence: TGTGCCAGCAGTTACTCGTGGCAGGGCTACGAGCAGTACTTC.

This clonotype was detected only a few times. This chain joins TRBV11-2 and TRBJ2-7; possibly TRBD1 for D (5 bases). V was clipped by 0 bases and J by 5 bases, with 14 bases between them. CDR1 is SGHAT, CDR2 FQNNGV, per germline. This CDR3 spans 15 amino acids. The DNA for the CDR3 is TGTGCCAGCAGCTTAGATCTAGGGCCAGGGCACGAGCAGTACTTC. This encodes CASSLDLGPGHEQYF.

The chain joins TRBV28 to TRBJ2-3; weak D call: TRBD1 (6 bases). CDR3 size: 14 residues. The V and J ends lost 5 bases and 2 bases respectively, with 11 bases between them. The germline V gene encodes CDR1 MDHEN and CDR2 SYDVKM. The CDR3 DNA reads TGTGCCAGCAGTCACGGGACACACACAGATACGCAGTATTTT. Translating it yields CASSHGTHTDTQYF. The complete variable domain, with remaining parts taken from reference TRBV28 and TRBJ2-3, reads DVKVTQSSRYLVKRTGEKVFLECVQDMDHENMFWYRQDPGLGLRLIYFSYDVKMKEKGDIPEGYSVSREKKERFSLILESASTNQTSMYLCASSHGTHTDTQYFGPGTRLTVL.

The CDR3 sequence: CASSLNPDGEAFF. CDR3 nucleotides: TGCGCCAGCAGCCTAAACCCAGACGGGGAAGCTTTCTTT. V is TRBV5-1 and J is TRBJ1-1; D ambiguous. V dropped 4 bases and J dropped 8 bases, with 15 bases sitting between them. The CDR3 consists of 13 residues. Germline-derived CDR1 and CDR2 are SGHRS and YFSETQ. Complete variable domain (other parts from reference TRBV5-1 and TRBJ1-1): KAGVTQTPRYLIKTRGQQVTLSCSPISGHRSVSWYQQTPGQGLQFLFEYFSETQRNKGNFPGRFSGRQFSNSRSEMNVSTLELGDSALYLCASSLNPDGEAFFGQGTRLTVV.